This TCR beta chain derives from a study of sequential checkpoint blockade in melanoma. Across the study: Maintenance nivolumab came after either treatment sequence. Findings and caveats of the study: About 30 times likelier clinical benefit followed increased tumor T-cell fraction and clonality. Mutational load did not correlate with tumor T-cell fraction or clonality.

Indicated treatment: randomized to nivolumab then ipilimumab (arm A) or the reverse (arm B). Produced via immunoSEQ multiplex PCR; TCRdb's table is partial and in-frame only. The repertoire consists of 7,500 to 9,500 clones, with around 22% occurring once and the leading ten covering 5.5% to 7%. Trimming stripped 3 bases from V and 6 bases from J, with 9 bases between. The V gene's germline CDR1 is SGDLS and CDR2 YYNGEE. This CDR3 comprises 13 residues. This clone was recorded a few times. The antigen remains undetermined. The J gene is TRBJ2-2, the V gene TRBV9; D unclear. The receptor was isolated from a human donor with melanoma. The material was tumor tissue (inferred from file names), obtained from a patient given nivolumab and ipilimumab in sequence. The CDR3 DNA follows: TGTGCCAGCAGCGCCACGGGTCCCGGGGAGCTGTTTTTT. Translated: CASSATGPGELFF.